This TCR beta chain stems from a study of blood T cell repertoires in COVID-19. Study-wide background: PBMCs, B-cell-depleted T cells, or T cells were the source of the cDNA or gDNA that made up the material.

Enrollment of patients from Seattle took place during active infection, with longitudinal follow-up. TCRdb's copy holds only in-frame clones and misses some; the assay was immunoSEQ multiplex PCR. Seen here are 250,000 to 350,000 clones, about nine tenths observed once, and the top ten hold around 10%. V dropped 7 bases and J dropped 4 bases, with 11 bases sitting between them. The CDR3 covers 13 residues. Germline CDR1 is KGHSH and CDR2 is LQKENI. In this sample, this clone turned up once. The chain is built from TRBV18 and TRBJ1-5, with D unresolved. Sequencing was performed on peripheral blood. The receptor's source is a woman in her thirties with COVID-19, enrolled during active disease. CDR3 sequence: CASFEGSNQPQHF. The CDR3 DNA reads TGTGCCAGCTTCGAGGGATCGAATCAGCCCCAGCATTTT. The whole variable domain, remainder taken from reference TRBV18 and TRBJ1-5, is NAGVMQNPRHLVRRRGQEARLRCSPMKGHSHVYWYRQLPEEGLKFMVYLQKENIIDESGMPKERFSAEFPKEGPSILRIQQVVRGDSAAYFCASFEGSNQPQHFGDGTRLSIL.